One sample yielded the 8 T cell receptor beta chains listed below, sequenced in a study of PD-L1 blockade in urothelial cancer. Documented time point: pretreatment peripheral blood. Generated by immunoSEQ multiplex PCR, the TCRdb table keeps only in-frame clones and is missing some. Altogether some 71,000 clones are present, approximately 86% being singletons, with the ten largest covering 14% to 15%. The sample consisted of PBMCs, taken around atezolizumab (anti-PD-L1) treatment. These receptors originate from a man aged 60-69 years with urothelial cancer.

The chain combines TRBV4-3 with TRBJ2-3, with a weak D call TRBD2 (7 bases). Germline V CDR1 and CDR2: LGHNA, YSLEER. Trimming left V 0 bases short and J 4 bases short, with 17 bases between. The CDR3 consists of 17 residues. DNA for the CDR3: TGCGCCAGCAGCCAAGATTGGGGGGGGGCCTTATCAGATACGCAGTATTTT. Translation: CASSQDWGGALSDTQYF.

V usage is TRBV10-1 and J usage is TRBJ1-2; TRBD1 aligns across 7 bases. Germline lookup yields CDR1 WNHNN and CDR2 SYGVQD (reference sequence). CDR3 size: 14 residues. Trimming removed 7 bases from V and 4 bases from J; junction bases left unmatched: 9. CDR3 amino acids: CASTYRGLVYGYTF. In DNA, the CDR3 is TGCGCCAGCACTTACAGGGGCTTAGTCTATGGCTACACCTTC.

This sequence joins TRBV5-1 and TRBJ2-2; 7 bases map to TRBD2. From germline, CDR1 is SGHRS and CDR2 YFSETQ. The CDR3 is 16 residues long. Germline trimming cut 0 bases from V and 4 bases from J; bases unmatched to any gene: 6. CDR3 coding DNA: TGCGCCAGCAGCTTGGTGGGGCGGGGGAGCACCGGGGAGCTGTTTTTT. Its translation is CASSLVGRGSTGELFF.

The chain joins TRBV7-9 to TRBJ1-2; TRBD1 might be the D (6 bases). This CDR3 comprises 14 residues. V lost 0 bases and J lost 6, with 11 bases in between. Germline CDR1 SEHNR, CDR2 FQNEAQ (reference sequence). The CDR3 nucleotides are TGTGCCAGCAGCTTAGCCGACAGGCGGCATGGCTACACCTTC. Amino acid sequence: CASSLADRRHGYTF.

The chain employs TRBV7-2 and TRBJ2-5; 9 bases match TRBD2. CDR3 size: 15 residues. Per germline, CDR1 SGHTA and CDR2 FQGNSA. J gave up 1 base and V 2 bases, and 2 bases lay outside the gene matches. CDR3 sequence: CASSLQRGVQETQYF. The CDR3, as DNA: TGTGCCAGCAGCTTACAGCGGGGGGTCCAAGAGACCCAGTACTTC.

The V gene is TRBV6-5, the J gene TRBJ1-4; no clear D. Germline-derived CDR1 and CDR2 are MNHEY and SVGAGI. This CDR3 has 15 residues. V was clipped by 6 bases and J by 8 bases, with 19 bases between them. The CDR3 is CASRESGDTWEKLFF. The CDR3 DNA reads TGTGCCAGCAGGGAATCAGGTGATACATGGGAAAAACTGTTTTTT.

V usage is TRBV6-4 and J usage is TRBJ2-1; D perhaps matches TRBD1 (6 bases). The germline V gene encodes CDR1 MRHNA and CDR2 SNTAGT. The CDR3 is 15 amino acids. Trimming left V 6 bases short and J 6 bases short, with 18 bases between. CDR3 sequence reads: CASRLRAQGRNEQFF. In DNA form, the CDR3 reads TGTGCCAGCAGACTAAGGGCACAGGGCCGCAATGAGCAGTTCTTC.

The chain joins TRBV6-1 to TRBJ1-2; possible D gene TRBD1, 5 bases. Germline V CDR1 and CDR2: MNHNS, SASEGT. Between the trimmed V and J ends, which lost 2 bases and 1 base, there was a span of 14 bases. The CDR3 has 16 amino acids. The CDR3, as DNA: TGTGCCAGCAGTGAATACAGCAGGGCCCTTAACTATGGCTACACCTTC. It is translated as CASSEYSRALNYGYTF.